This T cell receptor beta chain was retrieved from a study of blood T cells in healthy people across ages. In the case of this clonotype: What it binds is not known.

The CDR3 has 15 amino acids. Trimming pared 0 bases from V and 3 bases from J, leaving 15 bases between. The germline CDR1 and CDR2 sequences are DFQATT and SNEGSKA (reference sequence). Each donor was a healthy Caucasian individual from Russia, aged about 6 to 95. The use of a sample-barcoded 5' primer and a J-beta primer mix characterized a second PCR of about 7 to 12 cycles. TCRdb analysed the 5' RACE reads with MiXCR anew, one entry per CDR3 protein. The sample shows roughly 1,300,000 distinct CDR3 sequences, approximately 59% of them seen only once. Findings of the study overall: Older individuals had lower TCR beta diversity per million T cells (the decline was roughly linear). Using unsorted PBMCs precluded a conclusive naive versus antigen-experienced comparison.

The sequencing input was blood. This chain uses TRBV20-1 with TRBJ2-7; possibly TRBD2 for D (5 bases). This receptor was taken from a young man in good health. CDR3 DNA sequence: TGCAGTGCTAGAGATCAACGAGGGAGAGACTACGAGCAGTACTTC. Protein sequence: CSARDQRGRDYEQYF.